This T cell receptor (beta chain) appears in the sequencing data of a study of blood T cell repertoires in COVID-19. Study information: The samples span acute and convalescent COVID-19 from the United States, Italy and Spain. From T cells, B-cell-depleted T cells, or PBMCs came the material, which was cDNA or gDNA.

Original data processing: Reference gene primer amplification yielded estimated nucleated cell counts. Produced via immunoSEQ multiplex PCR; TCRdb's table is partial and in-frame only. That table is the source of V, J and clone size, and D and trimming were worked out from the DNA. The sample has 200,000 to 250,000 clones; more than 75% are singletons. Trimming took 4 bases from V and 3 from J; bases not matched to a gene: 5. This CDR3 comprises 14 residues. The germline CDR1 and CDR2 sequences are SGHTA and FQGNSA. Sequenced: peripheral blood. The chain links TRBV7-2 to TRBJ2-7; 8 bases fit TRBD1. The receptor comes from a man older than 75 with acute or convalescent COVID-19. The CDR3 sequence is CASSSGQEYYEQYF. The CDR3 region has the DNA TGTGCCAGCAGCTCGGGACAGGAATACTACGAGCAGTACTTC. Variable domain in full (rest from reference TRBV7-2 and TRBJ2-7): GAGVSQSPSNKVTEKGKDVELRCDPISGHTALYWYRQSLGQGLEFLIYFQGNSAPDKSGLPSDRFSAERTGGSVSTLTIQRTQQEDSAVYLCASSSGQEYYEQYFGPGTRLTVT.